Sequencing of this TCR beta chain was carried out in a study of blood T cell repertoires in COVID-19. Overall study: Spain, Italy and the United States supplied samples that represented acute and convalescent COVID-19. T cells, B-cell-depleted T cells, or PBMCs provided the cDNA or gDNA that served as material.

V dropped 4 bases and J dropped 6; count of bases not matched to a gene: 4. The CDR3 covers 13 residues. Germline V gene data show CDR1 as LNHDA and CDR2 as SQIVND (reference sequence). Measured with immunoSEQ multiplex PCR; TCRdb has only the in-frame clones, and not every one. The profile shows roughly 380,000 clones, 81% of them singletons. V is TRBV19 and J is TRBJ1-2; TRBD1 agrees at 8 bases. Sequencing used peripheral blood. This sequence originates from a human donor with acute or convalescent COVID-19. The donor label of this sample is uncertain. CDR3 residues: CASSSRDRNGYTF. The CDR3 coding sequence is TGTGCCAGTAGTAGTCGGGACAGGAATGGCTACACCTTC.